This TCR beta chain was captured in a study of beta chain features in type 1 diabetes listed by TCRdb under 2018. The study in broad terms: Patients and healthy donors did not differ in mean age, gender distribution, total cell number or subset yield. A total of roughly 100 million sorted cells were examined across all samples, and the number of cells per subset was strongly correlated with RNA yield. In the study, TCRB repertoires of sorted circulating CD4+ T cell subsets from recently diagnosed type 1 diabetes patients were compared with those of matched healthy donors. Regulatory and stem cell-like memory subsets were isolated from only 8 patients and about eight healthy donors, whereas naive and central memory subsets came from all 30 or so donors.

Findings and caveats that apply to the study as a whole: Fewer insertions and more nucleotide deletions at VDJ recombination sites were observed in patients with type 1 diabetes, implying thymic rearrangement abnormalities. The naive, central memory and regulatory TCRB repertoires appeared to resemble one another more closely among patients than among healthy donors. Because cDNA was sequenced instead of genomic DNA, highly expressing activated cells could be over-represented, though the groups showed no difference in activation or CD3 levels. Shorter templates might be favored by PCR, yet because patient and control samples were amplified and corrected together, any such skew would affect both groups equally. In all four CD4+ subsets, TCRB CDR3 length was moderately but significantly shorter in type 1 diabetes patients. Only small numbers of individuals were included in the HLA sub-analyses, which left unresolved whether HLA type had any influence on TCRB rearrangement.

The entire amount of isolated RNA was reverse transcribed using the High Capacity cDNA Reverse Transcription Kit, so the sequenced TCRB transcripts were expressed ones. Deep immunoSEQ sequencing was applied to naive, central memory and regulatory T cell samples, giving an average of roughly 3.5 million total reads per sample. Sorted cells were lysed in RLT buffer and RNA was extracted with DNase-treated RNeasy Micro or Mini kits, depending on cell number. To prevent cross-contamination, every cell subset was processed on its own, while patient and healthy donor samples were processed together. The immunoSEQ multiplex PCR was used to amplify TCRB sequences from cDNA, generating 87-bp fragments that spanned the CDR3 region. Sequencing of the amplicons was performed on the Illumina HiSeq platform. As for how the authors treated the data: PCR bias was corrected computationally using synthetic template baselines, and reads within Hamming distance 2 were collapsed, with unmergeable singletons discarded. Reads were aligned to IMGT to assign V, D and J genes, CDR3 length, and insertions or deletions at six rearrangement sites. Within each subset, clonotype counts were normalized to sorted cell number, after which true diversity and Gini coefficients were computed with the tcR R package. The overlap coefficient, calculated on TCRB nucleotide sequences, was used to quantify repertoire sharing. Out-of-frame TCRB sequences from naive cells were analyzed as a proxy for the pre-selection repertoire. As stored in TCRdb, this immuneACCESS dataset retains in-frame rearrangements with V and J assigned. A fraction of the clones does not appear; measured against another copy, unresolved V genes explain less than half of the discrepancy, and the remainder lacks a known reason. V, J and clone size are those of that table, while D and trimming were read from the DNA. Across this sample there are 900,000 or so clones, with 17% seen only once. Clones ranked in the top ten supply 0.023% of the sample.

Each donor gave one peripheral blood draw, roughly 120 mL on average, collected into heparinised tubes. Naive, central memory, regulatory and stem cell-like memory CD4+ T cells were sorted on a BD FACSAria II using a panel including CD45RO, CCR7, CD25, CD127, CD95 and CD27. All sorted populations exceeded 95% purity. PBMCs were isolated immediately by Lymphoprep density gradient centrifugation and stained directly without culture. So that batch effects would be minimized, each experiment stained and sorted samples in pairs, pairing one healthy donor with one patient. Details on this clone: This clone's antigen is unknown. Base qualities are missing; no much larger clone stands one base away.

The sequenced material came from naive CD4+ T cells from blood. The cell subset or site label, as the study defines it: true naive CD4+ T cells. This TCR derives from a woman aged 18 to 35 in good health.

The nucleotides read TGCACCAGCAGCCAAGGGCACGAGCAGTACTTC. Translated, this gives CTSSQGHEQYF. The V gene is TRBV1 and the J gene is TRBJ2-7; TRBD1, the D gene given by the table, was not confirmed from the DNA. TRBV1 is termed a pseudogene. The CDR3 numbers 11 residues from cysteine through phenylalanine. Of the read, only the CDR3 DNA is kept; its 33 bases are in frame from base 1.